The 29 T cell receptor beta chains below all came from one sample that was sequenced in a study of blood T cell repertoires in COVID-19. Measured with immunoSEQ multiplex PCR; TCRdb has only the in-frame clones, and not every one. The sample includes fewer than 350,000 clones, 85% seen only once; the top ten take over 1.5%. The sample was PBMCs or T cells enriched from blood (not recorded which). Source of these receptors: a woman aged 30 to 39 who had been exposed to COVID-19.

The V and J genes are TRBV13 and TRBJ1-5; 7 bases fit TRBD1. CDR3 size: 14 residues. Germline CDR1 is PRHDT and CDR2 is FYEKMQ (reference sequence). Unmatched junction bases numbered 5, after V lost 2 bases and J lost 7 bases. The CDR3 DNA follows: TGTGCCAGCAGCTTAAGGGCAGGGGGACAGCCCCAGCATTTT. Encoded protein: CASSLRAGGQPQHF.

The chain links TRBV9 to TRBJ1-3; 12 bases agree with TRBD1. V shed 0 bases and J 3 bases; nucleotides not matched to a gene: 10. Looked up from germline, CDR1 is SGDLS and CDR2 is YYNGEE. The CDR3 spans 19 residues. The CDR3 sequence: CASSVDKGQGAQSGNTIYF. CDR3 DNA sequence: TGTGCCAGCAGCGTAGACAAGGGACAGGGGGCGCAAAGTGGAAACACCATATATTTT. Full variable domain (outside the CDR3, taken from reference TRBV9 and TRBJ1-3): DSGVTQTPKHLITATGQRVTLRCSPRSGDLSVYWYQQSLDQGLQFLIQYYNGEERAKGNILERFSAQQFPDLHSELNLSSLELGDSALYFCASSVDKGQGAQSGNTIYFGEGSWLTVV.

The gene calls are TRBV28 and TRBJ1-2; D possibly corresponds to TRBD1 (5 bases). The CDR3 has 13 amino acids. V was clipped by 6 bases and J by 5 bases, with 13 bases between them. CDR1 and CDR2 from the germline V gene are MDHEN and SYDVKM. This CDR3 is CASRTGGDYGYTF. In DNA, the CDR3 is TGTGCCAGCAGGACTGGGGGGGATTATGGCTACACCTTC.

CDR3: CASGLFPPGQGSYEQYF. In nucleotides, the CDR3 is TGTGCTAGTGGTTTGTTTCCACCGGGACAGGGATCCTACGAGCAGTACTTC. The chain combines TRBV12-5 with TRBJ2-7; 9 bases are shared with TRBD1. The CDR3 covers 17 residues. V shed 2 bases, J shed 1 base, and the junction held 9 bases outside the gene matches. The germline V gene encodes CDR1 LGHNT and CDR2 FRNRAP. Filled out from reference TRBV12-5 and TRBJ2-7, the complete variable domain reads DARVTQTPRHKVTEMGQEVTMRCQPILGHNTVFWYRQTMMQGLELLAYFRNRAPLDDSGMPKDRFSAEMPDATLATLKIQPSEPRDSAVYFCASGLFPPGQGSYEQYFGPGTRLTVT.

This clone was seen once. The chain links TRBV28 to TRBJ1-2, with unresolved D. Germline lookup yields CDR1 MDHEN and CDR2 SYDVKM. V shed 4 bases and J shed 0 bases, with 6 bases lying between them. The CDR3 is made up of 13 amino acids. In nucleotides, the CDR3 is TGTGCCAGCAGTTCGGGATCTAACTATGGCTACACCTTC. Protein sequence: CASSSGSNYGYTF.

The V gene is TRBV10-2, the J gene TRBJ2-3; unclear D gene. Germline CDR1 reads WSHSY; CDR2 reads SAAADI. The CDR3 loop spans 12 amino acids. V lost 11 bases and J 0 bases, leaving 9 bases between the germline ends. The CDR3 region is CASSPSTDTQYF. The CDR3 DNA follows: TGCGCCTCGAGCCCTAGCACAGATACGCAGTATTTT.

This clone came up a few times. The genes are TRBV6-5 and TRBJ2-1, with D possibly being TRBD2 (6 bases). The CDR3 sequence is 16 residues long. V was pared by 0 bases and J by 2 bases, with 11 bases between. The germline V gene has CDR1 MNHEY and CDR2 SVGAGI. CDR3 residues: CASSYSERAPYNEQFF. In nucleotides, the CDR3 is TGTGCCAGCAGTTACTCCGAGCGGGCCCCCTACAATGAGCAGTTCTTC.

The CDR3 nucleotides read TGTGCCAGCAGCAGAGGCTTTAGGGGGCGAGCTGAAGCTTTCTTT. Translated, it gives CASSRGFRGRAEAFF. The V and J genes are TRBV9 and TRBJ1-1, with 7 bases that match TRBD1. Germline V CDR1 and CDR2: SGDLS, YYNGEE. This CDR3 contains 15 residues. Germline trimming cut 4 bases from V and 6 bases from J; bases unmatched to any gene: 12.

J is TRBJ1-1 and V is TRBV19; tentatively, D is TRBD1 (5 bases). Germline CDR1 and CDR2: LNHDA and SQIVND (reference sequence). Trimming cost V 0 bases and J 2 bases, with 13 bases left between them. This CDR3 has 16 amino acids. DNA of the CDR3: TGTGCCAGTAGTATAGAGGGGCATCCCCGAAACACTGAAGCTTTCTTT. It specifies CASSIEGHPRNTEAFF.

For the CDR3, the DNA is TGCGCCAGCAGCTTGACCGTCTCTAGCACCGGGGAGCTGTTTTTT. This gives the protein CASSLTVSSTGELFF. This chain uses TRBV5-1 with TRBJ2-2; D remains unclear. V was shortened by 1 base and J by 4 bases, with 11 bases between the two germline ends. The germline gives CDR1 SGHRS, CDR2 YFSETQ. CDR3 size: 15 residues. Combining the CDR3 with reference TRBV5-1 and TRBJ2-2 gives the whole variable domain KAGVTQTPRYLIKTRGQQVTLSCSPISGHRSVSWYQQTPGQGLQFLFEYFSETQRNKGNFPGRFSGRQFSNSRSEMNVSTLELGDSALYLCASSLTVSSTGELFFGEGSRLTVL.

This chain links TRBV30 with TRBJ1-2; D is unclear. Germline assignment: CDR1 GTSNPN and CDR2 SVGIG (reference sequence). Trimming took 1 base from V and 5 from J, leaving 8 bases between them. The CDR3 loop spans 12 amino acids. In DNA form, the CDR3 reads TGTGCCTGGAGTGCGGTTGTATATGGCTACACCTTC. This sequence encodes CAWSAVVYGYTF.

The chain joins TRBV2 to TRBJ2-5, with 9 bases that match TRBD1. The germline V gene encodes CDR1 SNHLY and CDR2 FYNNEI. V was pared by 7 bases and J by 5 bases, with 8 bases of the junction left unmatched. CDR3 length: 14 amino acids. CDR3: CASTRDRVGETQYF. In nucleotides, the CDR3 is TGTGCCAGCACTAGGGACAGGGTGGGTGAGACCCAGTACTTC.

CDR3: CASSVGGQNQPQHF. The CDR3 DNA follows: TGTGCCAGCAGCGTAGGGGGACAGAATCAGCCCCAGCATTTT. The V and J genes are TRBV9 and TRBJ1-5; 7 bases are a match to TRBD1. CDR1 and CDR2 from the germline V gene are SGDLS and YYNGEE. With 0 bases clipped from V and 4 bases from J, the junction kept 1 base outside the gene matches. The CDR3 contains 14 residues. Complete variable domain (other parts from reference TRBV9 and TRBJ1-5): DSGVTQTPKHLITATGQRVTLRCSPRSGDLSVYWYQQSLDQGLQFLIQYYNGEERAKGNILERFSAQQFPDLHSELNLSSLELGDSALYFCASSVGGQNQPQHFGDGTRLSIL.

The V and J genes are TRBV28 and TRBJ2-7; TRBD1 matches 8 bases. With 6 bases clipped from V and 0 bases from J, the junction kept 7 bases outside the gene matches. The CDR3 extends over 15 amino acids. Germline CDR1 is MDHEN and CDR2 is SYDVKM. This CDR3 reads CASRPAGTGSYEQYF. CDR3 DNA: TGTGCCAGCAGACCAGCCGGGACAGGCTCCTACGAGCAGTACTTC. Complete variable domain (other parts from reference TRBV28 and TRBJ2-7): DVKVTQSSRYLVKRTGEKVFLECVQDMDHENMFWYRQDPGLGLRLIYFSYDVKMKEKGDIPEGYSVSREKKERFSLILESASTNQTSMYLCASRPAGTGSYEQYFGPGTRLTVT.

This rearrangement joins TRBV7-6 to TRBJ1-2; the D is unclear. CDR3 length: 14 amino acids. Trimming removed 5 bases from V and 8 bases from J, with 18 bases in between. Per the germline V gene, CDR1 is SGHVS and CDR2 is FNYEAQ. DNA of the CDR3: TGTGCCAGCAGCGTCCAAGACGATGGGAGAGGCTACACCTTC. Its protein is CASSVQDDGRGYTF.

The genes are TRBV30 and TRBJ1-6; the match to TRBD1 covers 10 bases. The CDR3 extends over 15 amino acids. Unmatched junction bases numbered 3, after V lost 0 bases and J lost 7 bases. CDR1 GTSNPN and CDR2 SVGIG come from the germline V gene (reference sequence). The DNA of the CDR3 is TGTGCCTGGAGTGTAAGGACAGGGGGGAATTCACCCCTCCACTTT. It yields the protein CAWSVRTGGNSPLHF.

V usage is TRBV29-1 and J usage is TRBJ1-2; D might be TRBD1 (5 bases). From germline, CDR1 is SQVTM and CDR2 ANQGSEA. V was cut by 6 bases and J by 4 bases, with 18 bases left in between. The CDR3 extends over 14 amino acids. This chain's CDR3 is CSVSPLGGIYGYTF. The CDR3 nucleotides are TGCAGCGTCTCCCCCCTCGGGGGAATCTATGGCTACACCTTC.

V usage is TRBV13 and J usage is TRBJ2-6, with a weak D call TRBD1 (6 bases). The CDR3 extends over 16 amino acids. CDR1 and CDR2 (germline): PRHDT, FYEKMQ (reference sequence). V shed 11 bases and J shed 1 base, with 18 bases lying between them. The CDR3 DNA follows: TGTGCCTCCACCCAGGGGTACCCTTCTGGGGCCAACGTCCTGACTTTC. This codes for CASTQGYPSGANVLTF.

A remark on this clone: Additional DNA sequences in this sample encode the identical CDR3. The CDR3 loop reads CSVGQGSGNTIYF. The CDR3 DNA is TGCAGCGTAGGACAGGGGAGTGGAAACACCATATATTTT. This chain links TRBV29-1 with TRBJ1-3; 9 nucleotides align to TRBD1. V shed 6 bases, J shed 3 bases, and the junction held 3 bases outside the gene matches. CDR1 SQVTM and CDR2 ANQGSEA come from the germline V gene. The CDR3 spans 13 residues. The whole variable domain, remainder taken from reference TRBV29-1 and TRBJ1-3, is SAVISQKPSRDICQRGTSLTIQCQVDSQVTMMFWYRQQPGQSLTLIATANQGSEATYESGFVIDKFPISRPNLTFSTLTVSNMSPEDSSIYLCSVGQGSGNTIYFGEGSWLTVV.

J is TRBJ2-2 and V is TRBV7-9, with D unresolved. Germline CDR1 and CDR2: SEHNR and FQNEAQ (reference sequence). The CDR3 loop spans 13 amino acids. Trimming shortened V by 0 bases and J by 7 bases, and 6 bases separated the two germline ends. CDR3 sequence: CASSLATGGELFF. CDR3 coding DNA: TGTGCCAGCAGCTTAGCGACGGGCGGGGAGCTGTTTTTT.

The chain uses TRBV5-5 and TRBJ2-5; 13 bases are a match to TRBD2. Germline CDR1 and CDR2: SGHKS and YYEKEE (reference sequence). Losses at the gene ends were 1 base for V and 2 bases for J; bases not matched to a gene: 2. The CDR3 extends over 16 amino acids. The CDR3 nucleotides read TGTGCCAGCAGCTTGCAACTAGCGGGGGGGCAAGAGACCCAGTACTTC. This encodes CASSLQLAGGQETQYF.

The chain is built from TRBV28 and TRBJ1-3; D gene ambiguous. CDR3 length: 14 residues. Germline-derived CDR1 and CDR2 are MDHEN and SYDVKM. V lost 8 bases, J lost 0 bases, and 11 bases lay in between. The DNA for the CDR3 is TGTGCCAGCCTACAGTACCCCTCTGGAAACACCATATATTTT. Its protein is CASLQYPSGNTIYF.

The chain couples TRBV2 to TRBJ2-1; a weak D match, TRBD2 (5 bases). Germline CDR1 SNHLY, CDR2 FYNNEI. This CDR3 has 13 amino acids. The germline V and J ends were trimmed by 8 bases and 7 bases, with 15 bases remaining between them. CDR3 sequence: CASPPSLNNEQFF. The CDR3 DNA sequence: TGTGCCAGCCCCCCTAGCTTGAATAATGAGCAGTTCTTC.

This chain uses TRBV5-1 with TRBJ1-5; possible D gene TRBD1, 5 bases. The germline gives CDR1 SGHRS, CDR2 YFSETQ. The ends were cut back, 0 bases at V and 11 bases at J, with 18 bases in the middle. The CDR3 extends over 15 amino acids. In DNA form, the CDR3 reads TGCGCCAGCAGCTTGGCGGGGACTCGGGGCGAGGCCCAGCATTTT. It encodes CASSLAGTRGEAQHF.

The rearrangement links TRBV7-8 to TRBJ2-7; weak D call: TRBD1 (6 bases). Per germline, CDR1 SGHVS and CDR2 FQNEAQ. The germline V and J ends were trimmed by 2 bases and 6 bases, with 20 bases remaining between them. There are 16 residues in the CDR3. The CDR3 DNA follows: TGTGCCAGCAGCTTAAGTCTCGACCTAGGGGGTCGCGAGCAGTACTTC. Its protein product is CASSLSLDLGGREQYF.

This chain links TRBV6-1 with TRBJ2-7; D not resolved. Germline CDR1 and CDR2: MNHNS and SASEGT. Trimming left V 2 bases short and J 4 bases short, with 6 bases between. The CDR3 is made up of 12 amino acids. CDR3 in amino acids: CASSETPYEQYF. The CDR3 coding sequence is TGTGCCAGCAGTGAAACACCATACGAGCAGTACTTC.

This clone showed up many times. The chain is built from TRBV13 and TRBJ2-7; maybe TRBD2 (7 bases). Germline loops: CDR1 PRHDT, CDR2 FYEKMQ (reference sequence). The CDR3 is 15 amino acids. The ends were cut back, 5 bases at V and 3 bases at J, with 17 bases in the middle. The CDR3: CASSPRGGGYYEQYF. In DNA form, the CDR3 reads TGTGCCAGCAGCCCAAGGGGGGGCGGGTACTACGAGCAGTACTTC.

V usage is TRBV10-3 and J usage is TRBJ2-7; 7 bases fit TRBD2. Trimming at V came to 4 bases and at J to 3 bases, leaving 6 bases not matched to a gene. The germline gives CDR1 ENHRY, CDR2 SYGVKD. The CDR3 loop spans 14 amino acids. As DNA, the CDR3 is TGTGCCATCAGTGGACCGGGACTACTCTACGAGCAGTACTTC. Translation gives CAISGPGLLYEQYF.

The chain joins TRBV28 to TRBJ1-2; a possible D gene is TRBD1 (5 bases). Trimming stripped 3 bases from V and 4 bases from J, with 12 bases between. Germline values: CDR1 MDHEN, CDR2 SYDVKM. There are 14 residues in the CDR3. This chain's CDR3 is CASSFSSGIYGYTF. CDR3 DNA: TGTGCCAGCAGTTTCTCCTCAGGGATCTATGGCTACACCTTC.